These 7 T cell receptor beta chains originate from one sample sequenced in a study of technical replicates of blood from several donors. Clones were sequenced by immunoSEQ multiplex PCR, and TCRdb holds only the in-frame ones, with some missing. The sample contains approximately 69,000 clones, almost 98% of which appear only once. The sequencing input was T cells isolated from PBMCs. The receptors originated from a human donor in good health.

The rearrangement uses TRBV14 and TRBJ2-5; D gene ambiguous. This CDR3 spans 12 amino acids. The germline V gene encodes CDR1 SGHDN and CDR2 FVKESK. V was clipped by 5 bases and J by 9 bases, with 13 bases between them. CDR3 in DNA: TGTGCCAGCAGCAGTCGGAATAGCCCCCAGTACTTC. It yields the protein CASSSRNSPQYF.

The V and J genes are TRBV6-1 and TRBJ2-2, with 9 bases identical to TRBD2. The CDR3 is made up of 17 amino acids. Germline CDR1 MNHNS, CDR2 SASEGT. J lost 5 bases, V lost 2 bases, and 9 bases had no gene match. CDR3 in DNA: TGTGCCAGCAGTGAAACGATTAGCGGGAGCCCGACCGGGGAGCTGTTTTTT. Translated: CASSETISGSPTGELFF.

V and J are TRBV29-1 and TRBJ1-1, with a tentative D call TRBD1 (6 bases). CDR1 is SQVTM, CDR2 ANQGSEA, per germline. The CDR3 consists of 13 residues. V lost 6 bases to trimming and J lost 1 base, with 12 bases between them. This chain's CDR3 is CSVPKTGNTEAFF. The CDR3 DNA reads TGCAGCGTCCCAAAGACAGGGAACACTGAAGCTTTCTTT.

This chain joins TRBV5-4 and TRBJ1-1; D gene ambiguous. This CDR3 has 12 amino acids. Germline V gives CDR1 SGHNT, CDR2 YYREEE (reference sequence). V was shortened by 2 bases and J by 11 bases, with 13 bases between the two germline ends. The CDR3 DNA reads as TGTGCCAGCAGCTTTAATCTGGGAGGGGCTTTCTTT. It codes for CASSFNLGGAFF.

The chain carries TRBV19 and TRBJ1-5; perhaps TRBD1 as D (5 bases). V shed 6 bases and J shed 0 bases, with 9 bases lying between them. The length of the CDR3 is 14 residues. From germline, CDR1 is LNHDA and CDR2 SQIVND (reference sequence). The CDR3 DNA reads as TGTGCCAGTAGGGGACTGACTAGCAATCAGCCCCAGCATTTT. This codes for CASRGLTSNQPQHF.

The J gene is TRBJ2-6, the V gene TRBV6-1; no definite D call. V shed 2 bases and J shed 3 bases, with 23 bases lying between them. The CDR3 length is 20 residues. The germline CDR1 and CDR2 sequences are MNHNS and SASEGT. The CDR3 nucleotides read TGTGCCAGCAGTGAATTAAGCGCCGGTAAAGATTTGGGTGGGGCCAACGTCCTGACTTTC. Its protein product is CASSELSAGKDLGGANVLTF.

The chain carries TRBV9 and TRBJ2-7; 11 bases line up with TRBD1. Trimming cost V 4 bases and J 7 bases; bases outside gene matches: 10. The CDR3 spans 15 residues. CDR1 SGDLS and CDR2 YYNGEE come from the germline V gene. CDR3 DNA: TGTGCCAGCAGCCCCCGTCCCGGGACAGGGGGAGAGCAGTACTTC. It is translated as CASSPRPGTGGEQYF.